The 18 T cell receptor beta chains presented below share a single source sample, sequenced in a study of identical twins. TCRdb re-called the 5' RACE reads with MiXCR, one entry per CDR3 protein. The data show 1.5 million to 2 million distinct CDR3 sequences, with less than 40% seen just once and under 0.35% held by the top ten. Sequencing used cord blood. These TCRs come from a newborn girl in good health.

The chain couples TRBV9 to TRBJ2-1; TRBD2 agrees at 14 bases. Trimming at V came to 3 bases and at J to 0 bases, leaving 2 bases not matched to a gene. The CDR3 loop spans 17 amino acids. Germline assignment: CDR1 SGDLS and CDR2 YYNGEE. The chain's CDR3 is CASSAGLAGVSYNEQFF. DNA of the CDR3: TGTGCCAGCAGCGCGGGACTAGCGGGGGTCTCCTACAATGAGCAGTTCTTC.

This clonotype was recorded at least ten times. The chain carries TRBV20-1 and TRBJ2-7; D uncertain. The V gene lost 6 bases and the J gene lost 4 bases, with 10 bases spanning the gap. This CDR3 has 11 residues. Germline CDR1 DFQATT, CDR2 SNEGSKA (reference sequence). CDR3 in amino acids: CSASLRYEQYF. CDR3 coding DNA: TGCAGTGCCAGCCTCCGATACGAGCAGTACTTC.

This sequence joins TRBV28 and TRBJ1-1; TRBD1 matches 9 bases. The CDR3 covers 12 residues. Trimming cost V 6 bases and J 7 bases; bases outside gene matches: 3. Germline V lookup: CDR1 MDHEN, CDR2 SYDVKM. The CDR3 nucleotides read TGTGCCAGCAGCCAGGACAGGGGTGAAGCTTTCTTT. It translates to CASSQDRGEAFF.

The gene calls are TRBV6-6 and TRBJ2-7, with 14 nucleotides matching TRBD2. Trimming cost V 8 bases and J 7 bases; bases outside gene matches: 10. The V gene's germline CDR1 is MNHNY and CDR2 SVGAGI (reference sequence). The CDR3 is 15 residues long. The CDR3 DNA follows: TGTGCCAGCGGAACCGGGACTAGCGGGGGTAATGAGCAGTACTTC. Translating gives CASGTGTSGGNEQYF.

This clonotype was seen ten or more times. The chain links TRBV29-1 to TRBJ2-7, with D perhaps matching TRBD1 (6 bases). Germline values: CDR1 SQVTM, CDR2 ANQGSEA. The CDR3 extends over 13 amino acids. Trimming left V 4 bases short and J 0 bases short, with 10 bases between. For the CDR3, the DNA is TGCAGCGTTGTAACAGGGTCCTCCTACGAGCAGTACTTC. Its translation is CSVVTGSSYEQYF.

The V gene is TRBV11-2, the J gene TRBJ2-1; 14 bases are shared with TRBD2. V gave up 3 bases and J gave up 7 bases; unmatched junction bases: 5. The CDR3 runs 16 residues. Germline V CDR1 and CDR2: SGHAT, FQNNGV. The CDR3 DNA reads as TGTGCCAGCAGCTTGGGACTAGCGGGGGTAGAGAATGAGCAGTTCTTC. Its protein product is CASSLGLAGVENEQFF.

In this sample, this clonotype turned up a few times. The chain couples TRBV5-1 to TRBJ2-1; 10 nucleotides line up with TRBD2. V lost 3 bases to trimming and J lost 6 bases; unmatched junction nucleotides: 9. The germline V gene encodes CDR1 SGHRS and CDR2 YFSETQ. This CDR3 has 16 amino acids. The CDR3 protein is CASSSAGGPLVNEQFF. DNA for the CDR3: TGCGCCAGCAGCTCAGCGGGAGGGCCCCTGGTCAATGAGCAGTTCTTC.

This clonotype has a handful of counts. The chain is built from TRBV12-3 or TRBV12-4 and TRBJ1-5; perhaps TRBD1 as D (6 bases). The V and J ends lost 4 bases and 6 bases respectively, with 13 bases between them. This CDR3 contains 14 residues. CDR3: CASSYRQARQPQHF. In DNA, the CDR3 is TGTGCCAGCAGTTACCGACAGGCCCGTCAGCCCCAGCATTTT.

CDR3 nucleotides: TGTGCCAGCAGCTTAGTAGCCTCTCCCTACGAGCAGTACTTC. Residues: CASSLVASPYEQYF. The chain has TRBV7-2 and TRBJ2-7, with no clear D. The CDR3 consists of 14 residues. Germline V lookup: CDR1 SGHTA, CDR2 FQGNSA. Trimming shortened V by 1 base and J by 2 bases, and 9 bases separated the two germline ends.

The J gene is TRBJ2-5, the V gene TRBV5-1, with D perhaps matching TRBD1 or TRBD2 (6 bases each). Trimming cost V 2 bases and J 4 bases, with 12 bases left between them. Germline-derived CDR1 and CDR2 are SGHRS and YFSETQ. The CDR3 runs to 14 residues. CDR3 protein: CASSFKGGTETQYF. CDR3 nucleotide sequence: TGCGCCAGCAGCTTCAAGGGGGGTACAGAGACCCAGTACTTC.

The chain uses TRBV6-5 and TRBJ1-4, with TRBD1 identical over 8 bases. Germline loops: CDR1 MNHEY, CDR2 SVGAGI. The CDR3 loop spans 15 amino acids. J lost 3 bases, V lost 2 bases, and 2 bases had no gene match. The CDR3 reads CASSYQGAPNEKLFF. In nucleotides, the CDR3 is TGTGCCAGCAGTTACCAGGGGGCGCCTAATGAAAAACTGTTTTTT.

The CDR3 DNA reads as TGTGCCAGCAGTTTACGTCGGACCTATGGCTACACCTTC. Translated: CASSLRRTYGYTF. This chain links TRBV27 with TRBJ1-2; D is uncertain. The ends were cut back, 2 bases at V and 4 bases at J, with 8 bases in the middle. The CDR3 loop spans 13 amino acids. Germline V gene lookup returns CDR1 MNHEY and CDR2 SMNVEV (reference sequence).

This clonotype was seen a handful of times. The V and J genes are TRBV20-1 and TRBJ1-2, with D unresolved. Trimming left V 4 bases short and J 7 bases short, with 4 bases between. There are 9 residues in the CDR3. From germline, CDR1 is DFQATT and CDR2 SNEGSKA (reference sequence). As DNA, the CDR3 is TGCAGTGCTATACCTGGCTACACCTTC. Translated: CSAIPGYTF.

This rearrangement joins TRBV5-1 to TRBJ2-7; possibly TRBD2 for D (7 bases). Deletions cut 2 bases from V and 5 bases from J, with 20 bases between. There are 16 residues in the CDR3. Per the germline V gene, CDR1 is SGHRS and CDR2 is YFSETQ. CDR3 sequence: CASSLAGGALGDEQYF. CDR3 nucleotides: TGCGCCAGCAGCTTAGCTGGGGGGGCGCTTGGCGACGAGCAGTACTTC. Full variable domain (rest looked up from reference TRBV5-1 and TRBJ2-7): KAGVTQTPRYLIKTRGQQVTLSCSPISGHRSVSWYQQTPGQGLQFLFEYFSETQRNKGNFPGRFSGRQFSNSRSEMNVSTLELGDSALYLCASSLAGGALGDEQYFGPGTRLTVT.

The chain recombines TRBV10-1 with TRBJ2-3; TRBD2 agrees at 9 bases. With V trimmed by 0 bases and J by 3 bases, 4 bases remained unmatched. CDR1 is WNHNN, CDR2 SYGVQD, per germline (reference sequence). The CDR3 spans 16 residues. The chain's CDR3 is CASSESRRGGTDTQYF. The CDR3 bases are TGCGCCAGCAGTGAGTCGAGGCGGGGGGGAACAGATACGCAGTATTTT.

The chain is built from TRBV7-2 and TRBJ2-1; 8 bases fit TRBD2. With V trimmed by 1 base and J by 9 bases, 14 bases remained unmatched. Germline assignment: CDR1 SGHTA and CDR2 FQGNSA. This CDR3 contains 17 residues. The CDR3 loop is CASSLVRLATTYGEQFF. DNA of the CDR3: TGTGCCAGCAGCTTAGTGAGACTAGCGACCACCTACGGTGAGCAGTTCTTC. Drawing the rest from reference TRBV7-2 and TRBJ2-1, the complete variable domain is GAGVSQSPSNKVTEKGKDVELRCDPISGHTALYWYRQSLGQGLEFLIYFQGNSAPDKSGLPSDRFSAERTGGSVSTLTIQRTQQEDSAVYLCASSLVRLATTYGEQFFGPGTRLTVL.

On this clonotype: The junction does not match germline at one end; this may be a read error. The chain links TRBV11-2 to TRBJ2-3; D is perhaps TRBD2 (7 bases). The CDR3 runs to 17 residues. CDR1 and CDR2 from the germline V gene are SGHAT and FQNNGV. Written as DNA, the CDR3 is TGTGCCAGCAGCTTAGGTGCGGGGGCCTTTCACACAGATATGCAGTATTTT. The encoded protein is CASSLGAGAFHTDMQYF.

The J gene is TRBJ1-2, the V gene TRBV3-1; maybe TRBD1 (6 bases). V shed 1 base and J shed 8 bases, with 20 bases lying between them. The CDR3 spans 16 residues. Germline V gives CDR1 LGHDT, CDR2 YNNKEL (reference sequence). The CDR3 DNA follows: TGTGCCAGCAGCCAAGTGTATCAAGGAAGGGGGAAAGGCTACACCTTC. Translating gives CASSQVYQGRGKGYTF.